What follows are 7 T cell receptor beta chains derived from one specimen sequenced in a study of shared clonotypes between healthy human individuals. Assay used: immunoSEQ multiplex PCR; TCRdb lists only in-frame clones, some missing. This sample has 2 million to 2.5 million clones; more than 90% occur once, and the top ten carry roughly 0.13%. Material: naive CD4+ T cells sorted from blood. Subset denoted: CD45RA+ positively selected. These receptors were taken from a man aged 18 to 29 in good health.

This rearrangement joins TRBV7-9 to TRBJ2-5; 9 nucleotides match TRBD2. The CDR3 covers 14 residues. Germline trimming cut 7 bases from V and 2 bases from J; bases unmatched to any gene: 5. CDR1 is SEHNR, CDR2 FQNEAQ, per germline (reference sequence). The CDR3 sequence is CASKRAGGQETQYF. The CDR3 DNA sequence: TGTGCCAGCAAACGAGCGGGGGGACAAGAGACCCAGTACTTC.

The J gene is TRBJ2-2, the V gene TRBV9; 9 nucleotides match TRBD2. Germline CDR1 is SGDLS and CDR2 is YYNGEE. The J segment lost 6 bases and the V segment lost 4 bases, leaving 10 bases of the junction unmatched. The CDR3 has 16 amino acids. This CDR3 reads CASSNHLGLASGELFF. CDR3 nucleotides: TGTGCCAGCAGCAACCACCTCGGACTAGCGTCCGGGGAGCTGTTTTTT.

This clone was seen only once. Distinct nucleotide sequences in the sample also encode this CDR3. The rearrangement uses TRBV5-1 and TRBJ2-7, with D possibly called TRBD1 or TRBD2 (5 bases each). The CDR3 consists of 13 residues. Deletions cut 0 bases from V and 4 bases from J, with 8 bases between. Germline values: CDR1 SGHRS, CDR2 YFSETQ. CDR3 DNA: TGCGCCAGCAGCTTGGCGGGGCAATACGAGCAGTACTTC. Protein sequence: CASSLAGQYEQYF.

The V gene is TRBV28, the J gene TRBJ1-6; 8 bases map to TRBD1. The CDR3 loop spans 17 amino acids. J was trimmed by 8 bases and V by 4 bases; bases with no gene match: 13. The germline gives CDR1 MDHEN, CDR2 SYDVKM. The CDR3 DNA is TGTGCCAGCAGTTCAGGGGGCGTGGGGCCAAAAGATTCACCCCTCCACTTT. Protein: CASSSGGVGPKDSPLHF.

This clone has a single count. The genes are TRBV28 and TRBJ1-1, with unresolved D. V was clipped by 9 bases and J by 1 base, with 12 bases between them. The germline CDR1 and CDR2 sequences are MDHEN and SYDVKM. The CDR3 has 13 amino acids. CDR3 protein: CASFLQSNTEAFF. CDR3 in DNA: TGTGCCAGTTTTTTGCAGTCGAACACTGAAGCTTTCTTT.

This rearrangement joins TRBV4-3 to TRBJ2-7, with 9 bases aligning to TRBD1. Germline values: CDR1 LGHNA, CDR2 YSLEER. With 2 bases clipped from V and 2 bases from J, the junction kept 4 bases outside the gene matches. The CDR3 is 15 amino acids. Here the CDR3 DNA reads TGCGCCAGCAGCCAATTCTGGGACAGGGCCTACGAGCAGTACTTC. Translating gives CASSQFWDRAYEQYF.

The rearrangement uses TRBV5-7 and TRBJ1-3; D not certain. TRBV5-7 is designated an ORF whose function remains uncertain. V was shortened by 0 bases and J by 4 bases, with 11 bases between the two germline ends. The CDR3 contains 15 residues. Written as DNA, the CDR3 is TGTGCCAGCAGCTTGGCGCGGTCGCGGGGAAACACCATATATTTT. Translated, it gives CASSLARSRGNTIYF.